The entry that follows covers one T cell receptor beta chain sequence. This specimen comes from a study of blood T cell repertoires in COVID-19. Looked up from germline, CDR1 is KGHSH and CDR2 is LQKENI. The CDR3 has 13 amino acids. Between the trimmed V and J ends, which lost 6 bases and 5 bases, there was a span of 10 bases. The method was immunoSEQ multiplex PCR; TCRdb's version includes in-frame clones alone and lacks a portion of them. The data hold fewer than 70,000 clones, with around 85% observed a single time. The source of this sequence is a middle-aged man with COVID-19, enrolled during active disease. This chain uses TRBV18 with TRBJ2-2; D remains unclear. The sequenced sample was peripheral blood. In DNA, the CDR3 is TGTGCCAGCTCGATGAGCGAGACCGGGGAGCTGTTTTTT. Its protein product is CASSMSETGELFF.